Each of the 25 T cell receptor beta chains below was sequenced from the same sample in a study of Tregs in tolerant kidney transplant recipients. Only in-frame clones appear in the TCRdb table, and some are missing; sequencing was by immunoSEQ multiplex PCR. The table shows just under 65,000 clones, with under 98% occurring only once. This specimen consisted of Tregs from blood, obtained before the transplant. The receptors derive from a human donor who received a combined kidney and bone marrow transplant.

This clone was counted once. The chain carries TRBV29-1 and TRBJ1-1; possible D gene TRBD1, 6 bases. From germline, CDR1 is SQVTM and CDR2 ANQGSEA. There are 15 residues in the CDR3. Trimming stripped 7 bases from V and 0 bases from J, with 18 bases between. The CDR3 coding sequence is TGCAGCGCTGGGACAAGGGCCTCCATGAACACTGAAGCTTTCTTT. Protein sequence: CSAGTRASMNTEAFF.

This chain uses TRBV27 with TRBJ2-2, with a weak D call TRBD1 (5 bases). The CDR3 is 16 amino acids. V dropped 3 bases and J dropped 1 base, with 12 bases sitting between them. Germline V CDR1 and CDR2: MNHEY, SMNVEV (reference sequence). Here the CDR3 DNA reads TGTGCCAGCAGTTTTAGGGGAAGGGGGAACACCGGGGAGCTGTTTTTT. It specifies CASSFRGRGNTGELFF.

The chain is built from TRBV19 and TRBJ1-2, with 11 nucleotides matching TRBD1. V lost 8 bases, J lost 7 bases, and 9 bases stayed unmatched. This CDR3 is built from 14 residues. The germline V gene has CDR1 LNHDA and CDR2 SQIVND (reference sequence). CDR3 DNA: TGTGCCAGTCGCCGGGACAGGGGGTCTATTGGCTACACCTTC. This encodes CASRRDRGSIGYTF.

The J gene is TRBJ2-3, the V gene TRBV2; maybe TRBD1 (6 bases). Germline CDR1 SNHLY, CDR2 FYNNEI. The V end lost 6 bases, the J end lost 1 base, and 11 bases lay between the germline ends. The CDR3 runs 14 residues. In DNA form, the CDR3 reads TGTGCCAGCAGGATCCGACAGGGCACAGATACGCAGTATTTT. Its translation: CASRIRQGTDTQYF.

The CDR3 nucleotides read TGTGCCAGCACTATATCTGGGGGACACCCTGGCTCTAACTATGGCTACACCTTC. It encodes CASTISGGHPGSNYGYTF. The rearrangement uses TRBV2 and TRBJ1-2, with D maybe TRBD1 (6 bases). This CDR3 contains 18 residues. V was pared by 7 bases and J by 0 bases, with 24 bases between. CDR1 is SNHLY and CDR2 is FYNNEI in the germline V gene.

The rearrangement uses TRBV6-5 and TRBJ1-2, with D uncertain. The CDR3 contains 14 residues. Germline values: CDR1 MNHEY, CDR2 SVGAGI. V was shortened by 0 bases and J by 7 bases, with 12 bases between the two germline ends. The CDR3 region has the DNA TGTGCCAGCAGTTACTCGAAATCCGGAGGTGGCTACACCTTC. This codes for CASSYSKSGGGYTF.

CDR3 in amino acids: CASRGYGYTF. The CDR3 DNA reads as TGTGCCAGCCGCGGGTATGGCTACACCTTC. The V gene is TRBV6-1, the J gene TRBJ1-2; D unresolved. Trimming shortened V by 8 bases and J by 5 bases, and 6 bases separated the two germline ends. The CDR3 runs to 10 residues. Germline V gene sequence: CDR1 MNHNS, CDR2 SASEGT.

The rearrangement links TRBV29-1 to TRBJ2-3, with D perhaps TRBD1 (5 bases). Trimming removed 0 bases from V and 2 bases from J, with 12 bases in between. The CDR3 has 15 residues. CDR1 and CDR2 from the germline V gene are SQVTM and ANQGSEA. The CDR3 loop is CSVEDWKDNTDTQYF. In DNA form, the CDR3 reads TGCAGCGTTGAAGATTGGAAGGACAACACAGATACGCAGTATTTT.

This clone occurred once. This chain connects TRBV29-1 to TRBJ1-2; D gene ambiguous. The germline CDR1 and CDR2 sequences are SQVTM and ANQGSEA. The V gene lost 3 bases and the J gene lost 4 bases, with 6 bases spanning the gap. CDR3 length: 11 residues. The CDR3 coding sequence is TGCAGCGTTGACCCGGGCTATGGCTACACCTTC. Translating it yields CSVDPGYGYTF.

The CDR3, as DNA: TGTGCCAGCAGCTTCTCACAGGGAACTGAAGCTTTCTTT. Protein product: CASSFSQGTEAFF. The chain recombines TRBV7-9 with TRBJ1-1, with TRBD1 as a possible D gene (6 bases). The germline V and J ends were trimmed by 3 bases and 5 bases, with 10 bases remaining between them. This CDR3 is built from 13 residues. Germline CDR1 SEHNR, CDR2 FQNEAQ (reference sequence).

In nucleotides, the CDR3 is TGCGCCCGAACAAGCGGGTCGAATAACTCTGGAAACACCATATATTTT. As protein: CARTSGSNNSGNTIYF. The rearrangement uses TRBV4-1 and TRBJ1-3; no firm D call. The V and J ends lost 11 bases and 0 bases respectively, with 20 bases between them. The CDR3 totals 16 residues. Per germline, CDR1 MGHRA and CDR2 YSYEKL.

The chain uses TRBV1 and TRBJ2-1; the DNA was not used to check the table's D call, TRBD2. TRBV1 is shown as a pseudogene. This CDR3 region has 14 residues. The CDR3 loop is CTSSTGGVFNEQFF. The CDR3 DNA is TGCACCAGCAGCACGGGGGGGGTTTTTAATGAGCAGTTCTTC.

V and J are TRBV7-3 and TRBJ1-3; D remains unclear. The germline gives CDR1 SGHTA, CDR2 FQGTGA. This CDR3 comprises 12 residues. V lost 8 bases and J lost 0, with 5 bases in between. The CDR3 sequence: CASYNSGNTIYF. CDR3 nucleotides: TGTGCCAGCTATAACTCTGGAAACACCATATATTTT.

The V and J genes are TRBV5-1 and TRBJ2-7, with 10 bases fitting TRBD1. The V and J ends lost 2 bases and 6 bases, in that order; junction bases with no gene match: 8. This CDR3 contains 15 residues. Germline V lookup: CDR1 SGHRS, CDR2 YFSETQ. The CDR3 loop reads CASSFLGTGEGEQYF. The CDR3 bases are TGCGCCAGCAGCTTCCTGGGGACAGGGGAGGGCGAGCAGTACTTC.

Only one count was recorded for this clone. The chain employs TRBV5-1 and TRBJ2-7; D perhaps matches TRBD2 (5 bases). Germline V gene sequence: CDR1 SGHRS, CDR2 YFSETQ. Deletions cut 5 bases from V and 2 bases from J, with 8 bases between. This CDR3 is 12 amino acids long. The CDR3 DNA sequence: TGCGCCAGCAGTCGGAGGCCCTACGAGCAGTACTTC. It encodes CASSRRPYEQYF.

The chain joins TRBV5-1 to TRBJ2-1; 9 bases align to TRBD2. V trimming: 0 bases; J trimming: 3 bases; junction bases outside the gene matches: 7. From germline, CDR1 is SGHRS and CDR2 YFSETQ. The CDR3 totals 17 residues. The CDR3 bases are TGCGCCAGCAGCTTGGATGTTCTAGCGGGGAGCTACAATGAGCAGTTCTTC. Translated: CASSLDVLAGSYNEQFF. Together with reference TRBV5-1 and TRBJ2-1, the CDR3 gives the full variable domain: KAGVTQTPRYLIKTRGQQVTLSCSPISGHRSVSWYQQTPGQGLQFLFEYFSETQRNKGNFPGRFSGRQFSNSRSEMNVSTLELGDSALYLCASSLDVLAGSYNEQFFGPGTRLTVL.

The rearrangement uses TRBV5-1 and TRBJ1-2; 7 bases line up with TRBD1. There are 15 residues in the CDR3. J was trimmed by 4 bases and V by 4 bases; bases with no gene match: 10. Germline V gives CDR1 SGHRS, CDR2 YFSETQ. CDR3 coding DNA: TGCGCCAGCAGCATGACGGGGGACAGCAGCTATGGCTACACCTTC. This gives the protein CASSMTGDSSYGYTF.

The rearrangement uses TRBV11-2 and TRBJ1-1; 10 bases align to TRBD1. V trimming: 11 bases; J trimming: 4 bases; junction bases outside the gene matches: 7. Looked up from germline, CDR1 is SGHAT and CDR2 is FQNNGV. This CDR3 region has 13 residues. The CDR3 here is CAEIRTGGTEAFF. In nucleotides, the CDR3 is TGTGCCGAGATCAGGACAGGGGGCACTGAAGCTTTCTTT.

V usage is TRBV5-4 and J usage is TRBJ2-1; D is perhaps TRBD1 (5 bases). The germline CDR1 and CDR2 sequences are SGHNT and YYREEE (reference sequence). The CDR3 length is 15 residues. Trimming took 0 bases from V and 0 from J, leaving 7 bases between them. The DNA of the CDR3 is TGTGCCAGCAGCTTGGGACAGCTCTCCTACAATGAGCAGTTCTTC. It codes for CASSLGQLSYNEQFF.

The V and J genes are TRBV5-1 and TRBJ1-1; 7 positions match TRBD1. The CDR3 spans 12 residues. Trimming removed 4 bases from V and 5 bases from J; junction bases left unmatched: 2. The germline V gene encodes CDR1 SGHRS and CDR2 YFSETQ. Written as DNA, the CDR3 is TGCGCCAGCAGCCGGACAGGAACTGAAGCTTTCTTT. Encoded protein: CASSRTGTEAFF.

The DNA for the CDR3 is TGTGCTAGTGGTTTGGTAGTCGGGGGCACCGGGGAGCTGTTTTTT. Translated: CASGLVVGGTGELFF. V is TRBV12-5 and J is TRBJ2-2, with D possibly matching TRBD2 (6 bases). Germline CDR1 reads LGHNT; CDR2 reads FRNRAP. The V and J ends lost 0 bases and 4 bases respectively, with 9 bases between them. CDR3 size: 15 residues.

The V gene is TRBV7-2, the J gene TRBJ1-4, with 9 bases lining up with TRBD1. Germline values: CDR1 SGHTA, CDR2 FQGNSA. J gave up 6 bases and V 2 bases, and 7 bases lay outside the gene matches. The CDR3 runs to 16 residues. The CDR3 sequence is CASSLTPGTGYEKLFF. CDR3 DNA sequence: TGTGCCAGCAGCTTAACTCCCGGGACAGGGTATGAAAAACTGTTTTTT.

This chain links TRBV5-6 with TRBJ2-7; 9 positions match TRBD1. Trimming took 4 bases from V and 4 from J; bases not matched to a gene: 6. Germline loops: CDR1 SGHDT, CDR2 YYEEEE. This CDR3 has 14 amino acids. The CDR3 reads CASSQGQGGYEQYF. As DNA, the CDR3 is TGTGCCAGCAGCCAGGGACAGGGTGGGTACGAGCAGTACTTC.

The chain combines TRBV11-3 with TRBJ1-1; D is uncertain. V shed 2 bases and J shed 1 base, with 8 bases lying between them. Germline V lookup: CDR1 SGHNT, CDR2 YENEEA. CDR3 length: 14 amino acids. The CDR3 coding sequence is TGTGCCAGCAGCTTAACGGGGTCGAACACTGAAGCTTTCTTT. Protein sequence: CASSLTGSNTEAFF.

The V and J genes are TRBV28 and TRBJ2-2; D may be TRBD2 (7 bases). This CDR3 spans 16 amino acids. Between the trimmed V and J ends, which lost 7 bases and 0 bases, there was a span of 15 bases. CDR1 and CDR2 (germline): MDHEN, SYDVKM. For the CDR3, the DNA is TGTGCCAGCATAGGCCCGGGGGGCCCGAACACCGGGGAGCTGTTTTTT. Translation gives CASIGPGGPNTGELFF.